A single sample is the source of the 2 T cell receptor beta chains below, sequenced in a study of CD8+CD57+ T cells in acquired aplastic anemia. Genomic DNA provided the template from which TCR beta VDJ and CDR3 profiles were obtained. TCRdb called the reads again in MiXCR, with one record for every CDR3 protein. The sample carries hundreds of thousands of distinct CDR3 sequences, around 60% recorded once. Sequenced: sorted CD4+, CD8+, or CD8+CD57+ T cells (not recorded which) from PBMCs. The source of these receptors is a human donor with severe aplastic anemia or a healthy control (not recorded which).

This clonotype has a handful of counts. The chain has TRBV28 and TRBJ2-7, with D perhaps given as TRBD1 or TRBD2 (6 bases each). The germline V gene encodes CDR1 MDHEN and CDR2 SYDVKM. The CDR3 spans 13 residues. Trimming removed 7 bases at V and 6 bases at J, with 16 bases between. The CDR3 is CASKQGTLPEQYF. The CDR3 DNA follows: TGTGCCAGCAAGCAGGGGACTTTGCCCGAGCAGTACTTC.

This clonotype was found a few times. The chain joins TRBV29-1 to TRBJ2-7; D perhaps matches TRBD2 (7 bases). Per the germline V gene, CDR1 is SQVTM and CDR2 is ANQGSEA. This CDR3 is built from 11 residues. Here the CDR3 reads CGGATGGEQYF. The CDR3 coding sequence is TGCGGGGGGGCGACGGGGGGCGAGCAGTACTTC.